This TCR beta chain stems from a study of T cell repertoires in cytomegalovirus infection. TCRdb ran MiXCR on the reads and lists one entry per CDR3 protein. The repertoire includes around 530,000 distinct CDR3 sequences, more than 15% of them detected once, and approximately 24% sits in the top ten. Germline values: CDR1 KGHDR, CDR2 SFDVKD. The CDR3 consists of 14 residues. The V end lost 4 bases, the J end lost 9 bases, and 15 bases lay between the germline ends. A remark on this clonotype: Its antigen is currently unknown.

Findings and caveats of the study: HLA-C-restricted, CMV-specific TCR beta clonotypes were dominant ex vivo.

The TCR originated in a human donor in good health (CMV status not recorded). Some clones in this sample may be carry-over from other donors' samples. The sample was CD8+ T cells from PBMCs. The V gene is TRBV24-1, the J gene TRBJ1-5; D is unclear. CDR3 protein: CATSDRIPGGPQHF. The CDR3, as DNA: TGTGCCACCAGTGACCGTATCCCAGGTGGGCCCCAGCATTTT.